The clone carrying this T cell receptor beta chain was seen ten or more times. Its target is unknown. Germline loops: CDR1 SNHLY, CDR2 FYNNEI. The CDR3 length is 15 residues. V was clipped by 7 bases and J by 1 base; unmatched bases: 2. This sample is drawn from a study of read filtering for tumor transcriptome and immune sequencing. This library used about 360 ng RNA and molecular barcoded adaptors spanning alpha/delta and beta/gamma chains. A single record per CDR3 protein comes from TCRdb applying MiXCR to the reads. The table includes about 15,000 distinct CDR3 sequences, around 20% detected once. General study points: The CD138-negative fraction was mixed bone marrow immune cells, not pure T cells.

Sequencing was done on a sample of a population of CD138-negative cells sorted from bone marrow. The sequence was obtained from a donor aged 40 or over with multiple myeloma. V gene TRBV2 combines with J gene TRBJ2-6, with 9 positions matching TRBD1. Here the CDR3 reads CASTGQGSGANVLTF. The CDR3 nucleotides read TGTGCCAGCACGGGACAGGGATCTGGGGCCAACGTCCTGACTTTC. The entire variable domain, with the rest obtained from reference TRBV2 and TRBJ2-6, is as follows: EPEVTQTPSHQVTQMGQEVILRCVPISNHLYFYWYRQILGQKVEFLVSFYNNEISEKSEIFDDQFSVERPDGSNFTLKIRSTKLEDSAMYFCASTGQGSGANVLTFGAGSRLTVL.